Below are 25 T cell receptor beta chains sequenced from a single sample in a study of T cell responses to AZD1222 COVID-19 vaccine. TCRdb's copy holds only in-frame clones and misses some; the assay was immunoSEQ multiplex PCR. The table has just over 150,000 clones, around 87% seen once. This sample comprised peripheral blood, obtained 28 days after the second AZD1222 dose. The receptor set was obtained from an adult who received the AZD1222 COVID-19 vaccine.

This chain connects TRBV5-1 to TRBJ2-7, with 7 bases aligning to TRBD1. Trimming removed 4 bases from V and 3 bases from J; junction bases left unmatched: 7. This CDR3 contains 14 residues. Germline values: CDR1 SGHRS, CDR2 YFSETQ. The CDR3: CASSLTGQGYEQYF. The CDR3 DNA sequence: TGCGCCAGCAGCCTGACAGGGCAGGGCTACGAGCAGTACTTC.

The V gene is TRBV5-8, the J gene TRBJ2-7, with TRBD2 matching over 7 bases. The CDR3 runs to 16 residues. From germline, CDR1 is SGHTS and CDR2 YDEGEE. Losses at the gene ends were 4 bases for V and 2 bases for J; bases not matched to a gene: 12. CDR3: CASSLVYRGGPYEQYF. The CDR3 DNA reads TGTGCCAGCAGCCTAGTTTATAGGGGAGGGCCCTACGAGCAGTACTTC.

The DNA for the CDR3 is TGCGCCAGCAGCCAACGGTCTAGCACAGATACGCAGTATTTT. Translating it yields CASSQRSSTDTQYF. This chain joins TRBV4-1 and TRBJ2-3; no clear D gene. The CDR3 has 14 residues. Germline V gene data show CDR1 as MGHRA and CDR2 as YSYEKL. The V and J ends lost 2 bases and 0 bases respectively, with 6 bases between them.

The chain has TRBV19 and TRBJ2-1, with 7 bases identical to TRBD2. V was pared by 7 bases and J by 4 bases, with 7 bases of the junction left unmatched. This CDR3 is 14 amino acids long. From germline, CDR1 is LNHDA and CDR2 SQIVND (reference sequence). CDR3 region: CASTRTSAYNEQFF. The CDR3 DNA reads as TGTGCCAGTACTAGAACTAGCGCGTACAATGAGCAGTTCTTC.

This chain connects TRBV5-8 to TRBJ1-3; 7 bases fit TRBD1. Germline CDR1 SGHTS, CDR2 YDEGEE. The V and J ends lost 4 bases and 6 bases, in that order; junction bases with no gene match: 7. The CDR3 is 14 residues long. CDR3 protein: CASSTQGRKNTIYF. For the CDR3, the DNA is TGTGCCAGCAGCACACAGGGGAGGAAAAACACCATATATTTT.

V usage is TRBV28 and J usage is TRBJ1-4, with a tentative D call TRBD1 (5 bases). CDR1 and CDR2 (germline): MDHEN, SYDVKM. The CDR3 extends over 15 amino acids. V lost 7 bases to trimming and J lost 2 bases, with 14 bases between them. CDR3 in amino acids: CASIPGIRTNEKLFF. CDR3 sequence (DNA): TGTGCCAGCATACCAGGGATCCGGACTAATGAAAAACTGTTTTTT.

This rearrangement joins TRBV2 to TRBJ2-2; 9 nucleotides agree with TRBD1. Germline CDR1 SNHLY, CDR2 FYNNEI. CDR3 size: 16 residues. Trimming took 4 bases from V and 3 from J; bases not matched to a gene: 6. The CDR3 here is CASSVIQGADTGELFF. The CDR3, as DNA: TGTGCCAGCAGTGTCATACAGGGGGCCGACACCGGGGAGCTGTTTTTT.

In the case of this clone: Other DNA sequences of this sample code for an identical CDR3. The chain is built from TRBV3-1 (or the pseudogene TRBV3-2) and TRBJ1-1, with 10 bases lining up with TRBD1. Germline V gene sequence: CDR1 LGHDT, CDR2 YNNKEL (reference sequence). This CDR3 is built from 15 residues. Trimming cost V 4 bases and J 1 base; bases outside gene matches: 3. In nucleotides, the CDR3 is TGTGCCAGCAGCCCGAGGGACAGGGGGAACACTGAAGCTTTCTTT. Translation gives CASSPRDRGNTEAFF.

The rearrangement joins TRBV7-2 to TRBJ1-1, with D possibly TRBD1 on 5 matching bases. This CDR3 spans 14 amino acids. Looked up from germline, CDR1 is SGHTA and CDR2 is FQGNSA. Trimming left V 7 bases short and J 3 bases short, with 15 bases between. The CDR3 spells CASKTKRGYTEAFF. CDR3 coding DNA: TGTGCCAGCAAGACGAAAAGGGGCTACACTGAAGCTTTCTTT.

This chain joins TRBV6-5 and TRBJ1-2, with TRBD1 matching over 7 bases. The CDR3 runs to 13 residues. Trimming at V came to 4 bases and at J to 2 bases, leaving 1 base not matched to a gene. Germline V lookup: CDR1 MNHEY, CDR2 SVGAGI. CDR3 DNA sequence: TGTGCCAGCAGTTCGACAGGGAACTATGGCTACACCTTC. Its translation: CASSSTGNYGYTF.

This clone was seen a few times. Written as DNA, the CDR3 is TGTGCCAGCAGAAGACTCCTATCCACTGAAGCTTTCTTT. Translating it yields CASRRLLSTEAFF. The chain employs TRBV6-5 and TRBJ1-1, with unresolved D. This CDR3 contains 13 residues. Germline CDR1 is MNHEY and CDR2 is SVGAGI. Trimming left V 6 bases short and J 4 bases short, with 12 bases between.

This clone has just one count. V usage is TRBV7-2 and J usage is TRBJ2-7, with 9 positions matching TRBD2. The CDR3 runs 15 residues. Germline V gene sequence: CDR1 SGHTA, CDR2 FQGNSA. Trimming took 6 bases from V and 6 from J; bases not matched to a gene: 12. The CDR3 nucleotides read TGTGCCAGCAGGAAAGCGGGAGGATCCTCTCTCGAGCAGTACTTC. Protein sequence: CASRKAGGSSLEQYF.

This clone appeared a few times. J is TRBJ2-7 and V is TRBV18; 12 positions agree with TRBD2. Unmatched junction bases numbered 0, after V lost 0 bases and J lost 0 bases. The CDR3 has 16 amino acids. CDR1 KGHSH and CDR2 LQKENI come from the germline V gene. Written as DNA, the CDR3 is TGTGCCAGCTCACCACCGGGACTAGCGGGCTCCTACGAGCAGTACTTC. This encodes CASSPPGLAGSYEQYF.

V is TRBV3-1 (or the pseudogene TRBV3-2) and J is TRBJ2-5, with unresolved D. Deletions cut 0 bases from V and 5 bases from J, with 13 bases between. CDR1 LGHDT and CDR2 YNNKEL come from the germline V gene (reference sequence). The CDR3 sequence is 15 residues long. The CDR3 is CASSQEMDHWETQYF. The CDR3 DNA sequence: TGTGCCAGCAGCCAAGAAATGGACCACTGGGAGACCCAGTACTTC.

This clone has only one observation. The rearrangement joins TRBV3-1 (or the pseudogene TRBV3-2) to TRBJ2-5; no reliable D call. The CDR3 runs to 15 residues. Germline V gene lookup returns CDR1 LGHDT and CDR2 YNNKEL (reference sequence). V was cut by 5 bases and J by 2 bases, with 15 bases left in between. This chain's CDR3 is CASSDAPGAQETQYF. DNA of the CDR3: TGTGCCAGCAGCGACGCACCGGGCGCGCAAGAGACCCAGTACTTC.

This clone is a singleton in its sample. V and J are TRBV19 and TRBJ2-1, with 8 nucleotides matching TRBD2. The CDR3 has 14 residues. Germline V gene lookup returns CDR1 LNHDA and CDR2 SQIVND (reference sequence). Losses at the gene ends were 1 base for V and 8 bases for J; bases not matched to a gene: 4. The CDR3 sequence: CASSIAGRGYEQFF. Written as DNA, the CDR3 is TGTGCCAGTAGTATAGCCGGGAGGGGGTATGAGCAGTTCTTC.

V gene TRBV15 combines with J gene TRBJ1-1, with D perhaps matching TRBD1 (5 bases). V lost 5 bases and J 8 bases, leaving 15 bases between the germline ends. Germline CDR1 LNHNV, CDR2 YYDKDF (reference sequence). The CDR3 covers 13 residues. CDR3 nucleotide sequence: TGTGCCACCAGCCCTCGGCAGGGCCTGGAAGCTTTCTTT. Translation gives CATSPRQGLEAFF. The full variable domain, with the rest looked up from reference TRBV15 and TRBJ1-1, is DAMVIQNPRYQVTQFGKPVTLSCSQTLNHNVMYWYQQKSSQAPKLLFHYYDKDFNNEADTPDNFQSRRPNTSFCFLDIRSPGLGDTAMYLCATSPRQGLEAFFGQGTRLTVV.

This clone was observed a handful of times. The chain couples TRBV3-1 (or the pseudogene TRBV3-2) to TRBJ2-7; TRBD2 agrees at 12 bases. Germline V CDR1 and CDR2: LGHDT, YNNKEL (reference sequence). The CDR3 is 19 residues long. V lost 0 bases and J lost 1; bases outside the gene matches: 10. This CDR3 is CASSQDPKGLAGPSYEQYF. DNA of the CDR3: TGTGCCAGCAGCCAAGATCCGAAGGGACTAGCGGGCCCTTCCTACGAGCAGTACTTC.

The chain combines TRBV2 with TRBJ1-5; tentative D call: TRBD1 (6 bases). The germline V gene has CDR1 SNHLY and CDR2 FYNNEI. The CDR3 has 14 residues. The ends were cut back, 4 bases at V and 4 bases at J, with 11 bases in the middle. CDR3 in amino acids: CASSGTGPNQPQHF. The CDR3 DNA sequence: TGTGCCAGCAGTGGCACAGGGCCTAATCAGCCCCAGCATTTT.

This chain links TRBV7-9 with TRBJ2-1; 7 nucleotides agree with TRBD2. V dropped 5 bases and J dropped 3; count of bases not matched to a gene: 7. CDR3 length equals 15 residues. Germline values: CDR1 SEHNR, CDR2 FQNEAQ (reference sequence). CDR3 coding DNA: TGTGCCAGCAGCCCACAGCGGGACCTCTACAATGAGCAGTTCTTC. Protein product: CASSPQRDLYNEQFF.

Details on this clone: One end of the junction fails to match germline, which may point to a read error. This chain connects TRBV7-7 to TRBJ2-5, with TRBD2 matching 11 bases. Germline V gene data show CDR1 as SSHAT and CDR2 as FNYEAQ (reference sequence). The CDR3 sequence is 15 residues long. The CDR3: CASSSGTSGQETQYF. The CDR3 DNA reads TGTGCTAGCAGCTCCGGGACTAGCGGCCAAGAGACCCAGTACTTC.

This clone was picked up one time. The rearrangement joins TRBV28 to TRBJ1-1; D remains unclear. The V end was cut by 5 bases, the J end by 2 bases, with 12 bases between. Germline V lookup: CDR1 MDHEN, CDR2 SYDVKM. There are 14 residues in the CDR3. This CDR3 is CASSPSGYNTEAFF. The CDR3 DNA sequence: TGTGCCAGCAGTCCGTCGGGGTACAACACTGAAGCTTTCTTT.

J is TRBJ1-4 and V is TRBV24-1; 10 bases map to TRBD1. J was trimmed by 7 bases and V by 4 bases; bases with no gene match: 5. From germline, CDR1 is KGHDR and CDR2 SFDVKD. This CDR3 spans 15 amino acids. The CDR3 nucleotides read TGTGCCACCAGTGAGGGACAGGGGAAGGGTGAAAAACTGTTTTTT. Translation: CATSEGQGKGEKLFF.

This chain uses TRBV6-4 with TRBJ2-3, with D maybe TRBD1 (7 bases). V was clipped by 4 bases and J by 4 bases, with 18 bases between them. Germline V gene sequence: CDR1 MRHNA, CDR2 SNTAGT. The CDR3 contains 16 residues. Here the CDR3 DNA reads TGTGCCAGCAGTGTACAGGGGAAGGGACTGGCAGATACGCAGTATTTT. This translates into CASSVQGKGLADTQYF.

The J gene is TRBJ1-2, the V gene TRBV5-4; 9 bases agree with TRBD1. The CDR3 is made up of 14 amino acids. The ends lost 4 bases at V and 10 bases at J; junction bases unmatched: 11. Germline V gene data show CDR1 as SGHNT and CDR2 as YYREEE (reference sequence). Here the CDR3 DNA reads TGTGCCAGCAGCGTGTCCGGGACAGGGATTTCCTACACCTTC. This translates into CASSVSGTGISYTF.